Shown below are 4 T cell receptor beta chains from a single sample sequenced in a study of CD8+ T cells in alopecia areata. A sort of pooled cutaneous lymph node cells used CD4, CD8alpha, NKG2D, NKG2ACE and other stains. Reverse transcribed after extraction, RNA yielded cDNA as the sequencing template. Produced via immunoSEQ multiplex PCR; TCRdb's table is partial and in-frame only. The profile covers over 5,500 clones, none occurring a single time. Sample: CD8+ T cells sorted from a lymph node. The source of these receptors is a C3H/HeJ mouse with alopecia areata. The mouse strain carries the MHC haplotype H2-k.

For this clone: Germline and genes: mouse. The CDR3 end lies 4 residues beyond the end of the read and is filled in from the germline J gene. V is TRBV31 and J is TRBJ2-5; 8 nucleotides align to TRBD2. This CDR3 region has 14 residues. The J segment lost 1 base and the V segment lost 1 base, leaving 1 base of the junction unmatched. Germline CDR1 reads GKSSPN; CDR2 reads SITVG. The CDR3 region is CAWSRWGDQDTQYF. The CDR3 DNA, read in part, is TGTGCCTGGAGTCGCTGGGGGGACCAAGAC.

Regarding this clone: Germline and genes: mouse. With the read ending 4 residues before the CDR3 end, the germline J gene is used to fill in that end. The V gene is TRBV5, the J gene TRBJ2-3, with 11 bases lining up with TRBD2. V lost 4 bases to trimming and J lost 0 bases; unmatched junction nucleotides: 3. The CDR3 is made up of 16 amino acids. Germline V lookup: CDR1 LGHNA, CDR2 YNLKQL (reference sequence). The CDR3 sequence is CASSPGLGGSAETLYF. The covered CDR3 bases are TGTGCCAGCAGCCCTGGACTGGGGGGAAGTGCAGAA.

By frequency in the sample, this clone is large. All gene names here are mouse names. The CDR3 end falls 4 residues outside the read, so it is completed with the germline J gene. The gene calls are TRBV17 and TRBJ1-1; possibly TRBD1 for D (5 bases). There are 13 residues in the CDR3. Germline CDR1 reads MNHDT; CDR2 reads YYDKIL. V was shortened by 4 bases and J by 3 bases, with 9 bases between the two germline ends. Here the CDR3 reads CASSTGRDTEVFF. CDR3 DNA (partial): TGTGCTAGCAGTACAGGGAGAGACACA.

This clone was observed at least ten times. Any gene name here is a mouse gene name. Coverage ceases 4 residues before the CDR3 finishes, and the germline J gene fills in the end. The chain has TRBV13-3 and TRBJ2-2; TRBD1 matches at 8 bases. The CDR3 runs to 15 residues. The germline V gene has CDR1 NNHDY and CDR2 SYVADS. Trimming cost V 4 bases and J 1 base; bases outside gene matches: 3. The chain's CDR3 is CASSPDRGNTGQLYF. The covered CDR3 bases are TGTGCCAGCAGTCCTGACAGGGGAAACACCGGG.